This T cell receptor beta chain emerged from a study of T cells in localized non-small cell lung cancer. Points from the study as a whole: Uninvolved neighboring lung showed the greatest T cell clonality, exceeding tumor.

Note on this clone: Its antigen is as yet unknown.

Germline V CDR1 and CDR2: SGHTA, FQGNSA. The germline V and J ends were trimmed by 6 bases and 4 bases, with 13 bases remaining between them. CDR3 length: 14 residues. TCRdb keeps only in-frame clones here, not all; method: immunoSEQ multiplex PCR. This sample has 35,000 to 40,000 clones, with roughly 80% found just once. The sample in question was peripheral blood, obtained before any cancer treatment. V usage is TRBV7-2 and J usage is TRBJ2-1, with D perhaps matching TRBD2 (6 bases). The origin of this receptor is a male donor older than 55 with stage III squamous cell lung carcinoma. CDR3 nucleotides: TGTGCCAGCAGGGGGCTAGCGTTTTACAATGAGCAGTTCTTC. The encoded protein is CASRGLAFYNEQFF.